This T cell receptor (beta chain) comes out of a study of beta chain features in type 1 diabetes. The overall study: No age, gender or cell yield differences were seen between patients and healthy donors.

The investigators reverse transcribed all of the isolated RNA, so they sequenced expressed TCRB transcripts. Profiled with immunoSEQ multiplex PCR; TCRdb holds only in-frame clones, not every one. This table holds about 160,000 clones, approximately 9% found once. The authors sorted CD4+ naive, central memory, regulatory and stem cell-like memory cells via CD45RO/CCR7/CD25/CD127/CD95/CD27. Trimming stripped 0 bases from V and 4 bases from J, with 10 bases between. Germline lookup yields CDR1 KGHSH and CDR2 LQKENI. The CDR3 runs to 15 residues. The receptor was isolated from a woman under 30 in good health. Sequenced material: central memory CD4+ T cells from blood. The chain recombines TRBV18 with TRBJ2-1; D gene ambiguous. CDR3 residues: CASSPPSWSYNEQFF. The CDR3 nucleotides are TGTGCCAGCTCACCACCCAGCTGGAGTTACAATGAGCAGTTCTTC.